A single sample gave rise to the 10 T cell receptor beta chains below, sequenced in a study of blood T cell repertoires in COVID-19. The data were produced by immunoSEQ multiplex PCR, yet TCRdb's version contains in-frame clones alone and is incomplete. The sample lists fewer than 300,000 clones, approximately 88% seen once, with approximately 0.8% in the top ten. Input material: peripheral blood. The receptors stem from a woman aged 25 to 39 with acute or convalescent COVID-19.

The J gene is TRBJ2-7, the V gene TRBV11-2; the D gene is possibly TRBD1 (5 bases). The germline gives CDR1 SGHAT, CDR2 FQNNGV. V was shortened by 0 bases and J by 3 bases, with 15 bases between the two germline ends. The CDR3 runs to 16 residues. The chain's CDR3 is CASSLEVGALSYEQYF. Written as DNA, the CDR3 is TGTGCCAGCAGCTTAGAGGTTGGGGCGTTGAGCTACGAGCAGTACTTC.

V usage is TRBV2 and J usage is TRBJ2-2; 9 nucleotides match TRBD2. The junction had 9 bases not matched to a gene; V was cut back by 1 base and J by 6 bases. This CDR3 region has 17 residues. Germline V lookup: CDR1 SNHLY, CDR2 FYNNEI. The DNA for the CDR3 is TGTGCCAGCAGTGAAGTTTTGGCTAGCGGGATAGCCGGGGAGCTGTTTTTT. Amino acids: CASSEVLASGIAGELFF.

This chain connects TRBV5-4 to TRBJ2-7, with D possibly TRBD1 on 6 matching bases. The ends were cut back, 0 bases at V and 5 bases at J, with 12 bases in the middle. From germline, CDR1 is SGHNT and CDR2 YYREEE (reference sequence). The CDR3 contains 14 residues. CDR3: CASSLGGRLNEQYF. The DNA of the CDR3 is TGTGCCAGCAGCTTGGGGGGGCGTCTCAACGAGCAGTACTTC. The full variable domain, completed using reference TRBV5-4 and TRBJ2-7, is ETGVTQSPTHLIKTRGQQVTLRCSSQSGHNTVSWYQQALGQGPQFIFQYYREEENGRGNFPPRFSGLQFPNYSSELNVNALELDDSALYLCASSLGGRLNEQYFGPGTRLTVT.

The chain links TRBV30 to TRBJ1-5; 7 bases map to TRBD1. CDR3 length: 14 residues. V trimming: 1 base; J trimming: 7 bases; junction bases outside the gene matches: 7. Germline CDR1 reads GTSNPN; CDR2 reads SVGIG (reference sequence). The CDR3: CAWSAVRGNQPQHF. The CDR3 coding sequence is TGTGCCTGGAGTGCCGTCAGGGGGAACCAGCCCCAGCATTTT.

This clone appeared a single time. The CDR3 DNA follows: TGTGCCAGCAGCCGAGCAGGTTACCAAGAGACCCAGTACTTC. Its protein is CASSRAGYQETQYF. The V gene is TRBV27, the J gene TRBJ2-5; no definite D call. The CDR3 loop spans 14 amino acids. With 6 bases removed from V and 0 bases from J, the gap between germline ends came to 11 bases. Germline-derived CDR1 and CDR2 are MNHEY and SMNVEV (reference sequence).

A word on this clone: The same CDR3 is also encoded by other DNA sequences in this sample. The chain carries TRBV7-2 and TRBJ1-6; maybe TRBD1 (5 bases). Germline CDR1 is SGHTA and CDR2 is FQGNSA. V dropped 5 bases and J dropped 9 bases, with 5 bases sitting between them. CDR3 length: 11 amino acids. The CDR3 protein is CASSQGSPLHF. CDR3 DNA sequence: TGTGCCAGCAGCCAGGGTTCACCCCTCCACTTT.

The genes are TRBV7-8 and TRBJ2-2, with 7 bases lining up with TRBD2. Germline V lookup: CDR1 SGHVS, CDR2 FQNEAQ. This CDR3 has 16 amino acids. The junction had 11 bases not matched to a gene; V was cut back by 1 base and J by 9 bases. This CDR3 reads CASSLGGRAATRELFF. CDR3 nucleotides: TGTGCCAGCAGCTTAGGTGGGAGGGCCGCAACCCGGGAGCTGTTTTTT.

V gene TRBV3-1 (or the pseudogene TRBV3-2) combines with J gene TRBJ1-6; D ambiguous. The ends were cut back, 2 bases at V and 10 bases at J, with 15 bases in the middle. This CDR3 region has 15 residues. CDR1 LGHDT and CDR2 YNNKEL come from the germline V gene (reference sequence). CDR3 bases: TGTGCCAGCAGCCAATCCGGGTCAGCGGTATCACCCCTCCACTTT. It encodes CASSQSGSAVSPLHF.

This chain links TRBV6-1 with TRBJ2-5; tentative D call: TRBD2 (6 bases). Germline lookup yields CDR1 MNHNS and CDR2 SASEGT. This CDR3 region has 13 residues. V was cut by 7 bases and J by 5 bases, with 14 bases left in between. DNA for the CDR3: TGTGCCAGCAATACGGGGGTTAGGGAGACCCAGTACTTC. Translated, it gives CASNTGVRETQYF.

The gene calls are TRBV12-5 and TRBJ2-3; 9 bases map to TRBD2. This CDR3 has 18 residues. Germline CDR1 LGHNT, CDR2 FRNRAP. V lost 1 base to trimming and J lost 3 bases; unmatched junction nucleotides: 11. CDR3 DNA: TGTGCTAGTGGTTTGGACAGTCTTCGGACTAGCGTAACAGATACGCAGTATTTT. It translates to CASGLDSLRTSVTDTQYF.